The clone carrying this TCR beta chain was seen a handful of times. This entry comes from a study of T cells in Graves' hyperthyroidism and ophthalmopathy. Germline V CDR1 and CDR2: LNHNV, YYDKDF (reference sequence). The germline V and J ends were trimmed by 3 bases and 1 base, with 13 bases remaining between them. This CDR3 contains 15 residues. Regions amplified from RNA transcripts were the TCR beta CDR3 regions. The HTBI set primed first-round TCR CDR3 RT-PCR. TCRdb itself ran the multiplex PCR reads through MiXCR, one entry per CDR3 protein. The sample lists fewer than 350,000 distinct CDR3 sequences, about 15% occurring once.

The sample taken for sequencing was blood. The receptor's source is a woman in her 50s with Graves' hyperthyroidism that later progressed to Graves' ophthalmopathy. The chain links TRBV15 to TRBJ2-7; maybe TRBD1 (5 bases). CDR3 sequence: CATSSYRRASYEQYF. The CDR3 DNA follows: TGTGCCACCAGCAGCTATCGCAGGGCATCCTACGAGCAGTACTTC.